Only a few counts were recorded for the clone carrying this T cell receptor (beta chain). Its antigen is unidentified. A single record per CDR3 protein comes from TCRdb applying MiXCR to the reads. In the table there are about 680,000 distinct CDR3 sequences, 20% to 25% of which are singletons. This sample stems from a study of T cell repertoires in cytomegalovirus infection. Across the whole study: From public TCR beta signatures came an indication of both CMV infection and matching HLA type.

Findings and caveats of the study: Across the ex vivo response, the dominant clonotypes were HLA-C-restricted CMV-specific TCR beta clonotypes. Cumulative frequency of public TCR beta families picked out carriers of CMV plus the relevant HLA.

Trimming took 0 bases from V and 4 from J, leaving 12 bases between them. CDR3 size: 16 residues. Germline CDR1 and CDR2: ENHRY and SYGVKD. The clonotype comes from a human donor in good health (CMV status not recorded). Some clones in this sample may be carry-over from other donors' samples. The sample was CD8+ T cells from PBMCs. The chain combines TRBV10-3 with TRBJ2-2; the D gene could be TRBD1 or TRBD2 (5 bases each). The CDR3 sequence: CAISESEGIGTGELFF. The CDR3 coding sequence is TGTGCCATCAGTGAGTCAGAGGGGATCGGCACCGGGGAGCTGTTTTTT.